The 24 T cell receptor beta chains in this list originate from one sample, sequenced in a study of T cells expressing NK-cell markers. Each CDR3 protein gets one entry in TCRdb, which reprocessed the 5' RACE reads and gives no DNA. Seen in this sample are 550,000 or so distinct CDR3 sequences; the ten most common clones hold roughly 3.4%. Sequencing used blood T cells: a sorted CD56 or NKG2C T cell subset, CD4+ or CD8+ T cells, or bulk PBMC T cells (not recorded which). The receptors were sampled from a man aged 18-30 years in good health.

The chain is built from TRBV29-1 and TRBJ2-2. The CDR3 has 14 amino acids. Per the germline V gene, CDR1 is SQVTM and CDR2 is ANQGSEA. CDR3: CSVVFRRNTGELFF.

The rearrangement uses TRBV12-3 or TRBV12-4 and TRBJ1-1. The CDR3 runs 13 residues. This chain's CDR3 is CASSSGKGTEAFF.

The chain combines TRBV7-2 with TRBJ1-2; TCRdb's D call of TRBD1 is untestable without DNA. The CDR3 is 15 amino acids. Germline-derived CDR1 and CDR2 are SGHTA and FQGNSA. CDR3 sequence: CASSSTGGGNYGYTF.

The chain uses TRBV25-1 and TRBJ2-3; absent DNA, TCRdb's TRBD1 call cannot be checked. CDR1 is MGHDK, CDR2 SYGVNS, per germline. This CDR3 contains 16 residues. The CDR3 region is CASSELGSGGADTQYF. Full variable domain (remainder filled in from reference TRBV25-1 and TRBJ2-3): EADIYQTPRYLVIGTGKKITLECSQTMGHDKMYWYQQDPGMELHLIHYSYGVNSTEKGDLSSESTVSRIRTEHFPLTLESARPSHTSQYLCASSELGSGGADTQYFGPGTRLTVL.

The chain's CDR3 is CASSYPGRTDEQYF. The J gene is TRBJ2-7, the V gene TRBV6-2 or TRBV6-3; the D call from TCRdb, TRBD1, cannot be confirmed without DNA. This CDR3 is 14 amino acids long. Germline CDR1 MNHEY, CDR2 SVGEGT.

The chain employs TRBV5-1 and TRBJ2-2; TCRdb returns TRBD2, unconfirmable since there is no DNA. CDR3 length: 19 amino acids. The germline CDR1 and CDR2 sequences are SGHRS and YFSETQ. The CDR3 protein is CASSPTAPPSGANTGELFF.

V is TRBV20-1 and J is TRBJ1-1; TCRdb outputs TRBD1, but without DNA this stays unchecked. CDR1 and CDR2 from the germline V gene are DFQATT and SNEGSKA (reference sequence). The CDR3 is 14 amino acids. CDR3 amino acids: CSATRPTGDAEAFF.

The CDR3 is CASSSTSGGDEQFF. V is TRBV11-1 and J is TRBJ2-1; TCRdb lists TRBD2, though no DNA is available to test this call. CDR1 SGHAT and CDR2 FQDESV come from the germline V gene (reference sequence). This CDR3 is 14 amino acids long.

This sequence joins TRBV6-2 or TRBV6-3 and TRBJ2-1; the D gene TCRdb calls, TRBD2, cannot be checked with no DNA. Germline lookup yields CDR1 MNHEY and CDR2 SVGEGT. The CDR3 is 14 amino acids. The CDR3 region is CASSNGGTRTEQFF.

The V call is TRBV29-1, the J call TRBJ2-3; TCRdb calls TRBD2, which cannot be checked without DNA. Germline V gene lookup returns CDR1 SQVTM and CDR2 ANQGSEA. This CDR3 is 16 amino acids long. Here the CDR3 reads CSAAGPLAGGTDTQYF.

The chain employs TRBV27 and TRBJ2-3; the D call of TRBD1 rests on TCRdb alone, since no DNA is present to check it. The CDR3 has 17 residues. CDR1 is MNHEY and CDR2 is SMNVEV in the germline V gene (reference sequence). CDR3 protein: CASIAPGFFPSTDTQYF.

The CDR3 here is CATSSEGELGPAETQYF. The chain has TRBV15 and TRBJ2-5; TCRdb lists TRBD2, though no DNA is available to test this call. Germline V gene sequence: CDR1 LNHNV, CDR2 YYDKDF (reference sequence). The CDR3 consists of 17 residues. The full variable domain, completed using reference TRBV15 and TRBJ2-5, is DAMVIQNPRYQVTQFGKPVTLSCSQTLNHNVMYWYQQKSSQAPKLLFHYYDKDFNNEADTPDNFQSRRPNTSFCFLDIRSPGLGDTAMYLCATSSEGELGPAETQYFGPGTRLLVL.

V and J are TRBV20-1 and TRBJ2-5; the D call from TCRdb, TRBD2, cannot be confirmed without DNA. Germline CDR1 is DFQATT and CDR2 is SNEGSKA (reference sequence). This CDR3 comprises 17 residues. Here the CDR3 reads CSARGLKPGLAAHGQYF.

V and J are TRBV2 and TRBJ1-2; TCRdb reports TRBD1, a call that lacks DNA to check it against. This CDR3 has 14 amino acids. Germline V lookup: CDR1 SNHLY, CDR2 FYNNEI. The CDR3: CASSRDGGSYGYTF.

This sequence joins TRBV5-1 and TRBJ2-1; checking the TCRdb D call of TRBD2 is not possible without DNA. CDR3 length: 17 residues. Germline V lookup: CDR1 SGHRS, CDR2 YFSETQ. The CDR3 here is CASSLAGLAGPYNEQFF.

The CDR3 sequence: CSDRGATTSTDTQYF. The genes are TRBV29-1 and TRBJ2-3; as DNA is missing, the TRBD2 call by TCRdb cannot be tested. Looked up from germline, CDR1 is SQVTM and CDR2 is ANQGSEA. This CDR3 spans 15 amino acids.

The chain joins TRBV29-1 to TRBJ2-1; TCRdb's D gene call, TRBD1, goes unchecked for lack of DNA. The CDR3 is made up of 15 amino acids. Germline assignment: CDR1 SQVTM and CDR2 ANQGSEA. CDR3 region: CSVEPTDHPYNEQFF.

The rearrangement links TRBV7-9 to TRBJ1-1; TCRdb returns TRBD1, unconfirmable since there is no DNA. This CDR3 is 16 amino acids long. Germline V gene lookup returns CDR1 SEHNR and CDR2 FQNEAQ (reference sequence). CDR3 loop: CASSAKLQGRNTEAFF.

The rearrangement links TRBV6-2 or TRBV6-3 to TRBJ2-5. Germline loops: CDR1 MNHEY, CDR2 SVGEGT. The CDR3 extends over 13 amino acids. The CDR3 loop reads CASRRTGRETQYF.

This chain links TRBV20-1 with TRBJ2-1; the D call of TRBD2 rests on TCRdb alone, since no DNA is present to check it. Germline V gives CDR1 DFQATT, CDR2 SNEGSKA (reference sequence). The CDR3 is 14 amino acids. The CDR3 loop reads CSARGLAGDNEQFF.

This chain links TRBV30 with TRBJ2-1; TCRdb lists TRBD2, though no DNA is available to test this call. Germline loops: CDR1 GTSNPN, CDR2 SVGIG (reference sequence). CDR3 length: 14 amino acids. The CDR3 spells CAWRPMDYRREQFF.

V is TRBV10-2 and J is TRBJ2-1. Germline CDR1 WSHSY, CDR2 SAAADI. This CDR3 spans 13 amino acids. CDR3 in amino acids: CASSERAYNEQFF.

The chain carries TRBV11-3 and TRBJ2-6; no DNA is available, so the TRBD1 call from TCRdb remains unchecked. CDR3 length: 16 amino acids. The germline gives CDR1 SGHNT, CDR2 YENEEA. CDR3 region: CASSNDRVYGANVLTF.

The J gene is TRBJ1-1, the V gene TRBV20-1; checking the TCRdb D call of TRBD1 is not possible without DNA. From germline, CDR1 is DFQATT and CDR2 SNEGSKA (reference sequence). The CDR3 is 13 residues long. The CDR3 protein is CSAPPRVLTEAFF.